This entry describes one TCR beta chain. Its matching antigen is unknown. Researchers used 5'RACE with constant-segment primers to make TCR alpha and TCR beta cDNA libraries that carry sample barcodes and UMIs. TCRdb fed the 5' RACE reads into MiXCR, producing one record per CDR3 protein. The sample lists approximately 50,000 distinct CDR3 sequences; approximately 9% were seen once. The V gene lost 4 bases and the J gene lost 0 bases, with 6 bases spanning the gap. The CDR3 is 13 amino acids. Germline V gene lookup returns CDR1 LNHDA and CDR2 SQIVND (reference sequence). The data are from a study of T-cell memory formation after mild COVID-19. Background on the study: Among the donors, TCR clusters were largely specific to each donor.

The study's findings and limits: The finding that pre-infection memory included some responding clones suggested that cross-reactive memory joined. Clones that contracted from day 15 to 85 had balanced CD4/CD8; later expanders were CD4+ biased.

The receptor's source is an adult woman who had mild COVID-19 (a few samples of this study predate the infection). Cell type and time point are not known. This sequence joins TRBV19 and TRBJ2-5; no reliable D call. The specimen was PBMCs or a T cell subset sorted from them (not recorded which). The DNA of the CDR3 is TGTGCCAGTAGTACAGAGTACCAAGAGACCCAGTACTTC. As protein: CASSTEYQETQYF.